The 30 T cell receptor beta chains below come from one sample, sequenced in a study of blood T cell repertoires in COVID-19. TCRdb's copy holds only in-frame clones and misses some; the assay was immunoSEQ multiplex PCR. The sample has 100,000 to 150,000 clones, about four fifths seen once. The sample comprised peripheral blood. These receptors all come from a man in his 60s with acute or convalescent COVID-19.

The chain has TRBV18 and TRBJ2-5, with a weak D call TRBD1 (5 bases). The CDR3 has 16 residues. Between the trimmed V and J ends, which lost 4 bases and 4 bases, there was a span of 19 bases. CDR1 KGHSH and CDR2 LQKENI come from the germline V gene. For the CDR3, the DNA is TGTGCCAGCTCACAAGCAGGGCGTGGAACGAGAGAGACCCAGTACTTC. The encoded protein is CASSQAGRGTRETQYF.

The J gene is TRBJ2-7, the V gene TRBV5-1; D is perhaps TRBD1 (6 bases). Trimming removed 4 bases at V and 1 base at J, with 15 bases between. The CDR3 is 15 residues long. Per germline, CDR1 SGHRS and CDR2 YFSETQ. CDR3 nucleotide sequence: TGCGCCAGCAGCCTGGGGTGGGACATGTCCTACGAGCAGTACTTC. It translates to CASSLGWDMSYEQYF.

The V call is TRBV18, the J call TRBJ1-1, with unresolved D. V gave up 4 bases and J gave up 8 bases, with 11 bases separating them. From germline, CDR1 is KGHSH and CDR2 LQKENI. The CDR3 runs 12 residues. The DNA for the CDR3 is TGTGCCAGCTCACTCACCAGGTTGGAAGCTTTCTTT. Its protein product is CASSLTRLEAFF.

The V gene is TRBV29-1, the J gene TRBJ2-1; D perhaps matches TRBD1 (6 bases). This CDR3 region has 13 residues. Germline-derived CDR1 and CDR2 are SQVTM and ANQGSEA. The ends were cut back, 5 bases at V and 7 bases at J, with 15 bases in the middle. The CDR3 bases are TGCAGCGTTCTAGGGACAACAAGAAATGAGCAGTTCTTC. Translated: CSVLGTTRNEQFF.

V and J are TRBV27 and TRBJ2-1; 12 bases are shared with TRBD1. V was clipped by 4 bases and J by 9 bases; unmatched bases: 4. The CDR3 is 14 residues long. Germline assignment: CDR1 MNHEY and CDR2 SMNVEV (reference sequence). CDR3 nucleotide sequence: TGTGCCAGCAGTTACGGGACAGGGGGCACTGAGCAGTTCTTC. It encodes CASSYGTGGTEQFF.

This chain joins TRBV29-1 and TRBJ1-2; the match to TRBD1 covers 7 bases. Looked up from germline, CDR1 is SQVTM and CDR2 is ANQGSEA. The V and J ends lost 0 bases and 0 bases, in that order; junction bases with no gene match: 1. The CDR3 is made up of 14 amino acids. The chain's CDR3 is CSVEEGTANYGYTF. CDR3 in DNA: TGCAGCGTTGAAGAGGGGACAGCTAACTATGGCTACACCTTC. Full variable domain (missing parts from reference TRBV29-1 and TRBJ1-2): SAVISQKPSRDICQRGTSLTIQCQVDSQVTMMFWYRQQPGQSLTLIATANQGSEATYESGFVIDKFPISRPNLTFSTLTVSNMSPEDSSIYLCSVEEGTANYGYTFGSGTRLTVV.

The chain joins TRBV3-1 (or the pseudogene TRBV3-2) to TRBJ1-2, with TRBD1 identical over 8 bases. With 3 bases clipped from V and 8 bases from J, the junction kept 8 bases outside the gene matches. CDR3 length: 14 amino acids. Germline loops: CDR1 LGHDT, CDR2 YNNKEL (reference sequence). CDR3 DNA: TGTGCCAGCAGCCACATTCAGGGGGCGGGCGGCTACACCTTC. Its protein is CASSHIQGAGGYTF.

The sample holds one count of this clone. The genes are TRBV30 and TRBJ1-6; TRBD1 is a possible D gene (5 bases). The CDR3 is 16 amino acids. The V end lost 3 bases, the J end lost 5 bases, and 17 bases lay between the germline ends. Germline-derived CDR1 and CDR2 are GTSNPN and SVGIG (reference sequence). The CDR3 bases are TGTGCCTGGAGCAGACAGCGGACTACTAATAATTCACCCCTCCACTTT. Translation: CAWSRQRTTNNSPLHF. The variable domain in full, completed from reference TRBV30 and TRBJ1-6, reads SQTIHQWPATLVQPVGSPLSLECTVEGTSNPNLYWYRQAAGRGLQLLFYSVGIGQISSEVPQNLSASRPQDRQFILSSKKLLLSDSGFYLCAWSRQRTTNNSPLHFGNGTRLTVT.

This chain uses TRBV19 with TRBJ2-1; a possible D gene is TRBD2 (7 bases). The V end lost 5 bases, the J end lost 5 bases, and 19 bases lay between the germline ends. This CDR3 has 16 amino acids. CDR1 is LNHDA and CDR2 is SQIVND in the germline V gene (reference sequence). In DNA form, the CDR3 reads TGTGCCAGTAGTTTGCGGGGGCAGGGCACTCACAATGAGCAGTTCTTC. Translation: CASSLRGQGTHNEQFF.

V and J are TRBV9 and TRBJ2-3, with 9 bases matching TRBD2. The CDR3 loop spans 15 amino acids. The germline V gene encodes CDR1 SGDLS and CDR2 YYNGEE. The V and J ends lost 6 bases and 2 bases, in that order; junction bases with no gene match: 7. The CDR3 here is CASTGTSMVTDTQYF. CDR3 in DNA: TGTGCCAGCACCGGGACTAGCATGGTCACAGATACGCAGTATTTT.

CDR3 region: CASTLASETQYF. DNA for the CDR3: TGTGCCAGCACACTAGCATCCGAGACCCAGTACTTC. V is TRBV2 and J is TRBJ2-5, with a tentative D call TRBD2 (6 bases). V was shortened by 7 bases and J by 5 bases, with 11 bases between the two germline ends. The germline V gene encodes CDR1 SNHLY and CDR2 FYNNEI. The CDR3 sequence is 12 residues long.

CDR3 DNA sequence: TGTGCCAGCAGGGGACAGGGGGTCGTTAATGAAAAACTGTTTTTT. It codes for CASRGQGVVNEKLFF. The chain carries TRBV28 and TRBJ1-4; TRBD1 matches at 11 bases. With V trimmed by 6 bases and J by 4 bases, 4 bases remained unmatched. The CDR3 totals 15 residues. Germline lookup yields CDR1 MDHEN and CDR2 SYDVKM. Complete variable domain (other parts from reference TRBV28 and TRBJ1-4): DVKVTQSSRYLVKRTGEKVFLECVQDMDHENMFWYRQDPGLGLRLIYFSYDVKMKEKGDIPEGYSVSREKKERFSLILESASTNQTSMYLCASRGQGVVNEKLFFGSGTQLSVL.

The chain links TRBV7-6 to TRBJ2-1; 12 bases line up with TRBD2. The CDR3 loop spans 17 amino acids. In germline, CDR1 is SGHVS, CDR2 FNYEAQ. Trimming cost V 5 bases and J 5 bases; bases outside gene matches: 10. The CDR3 DNA is TGTGCCAGCAGCGCATACACTAGCGGGAGGTCTAACAATGAGCAGTTCTTC. This sequence encodes CASSAYTSGRSNNEQFF.

The DNA of the CDR3 is TGTGCCAGCAGCGCCCCAGGGGCTTGGTATTCTGGGGCCAACGTCCTGACTTTC. Its protein is CASSAPGAWYSGANVLTF. The chain employs TRBV13 and TRBJ2-6; maybe TRBD1 (6 bases). The CDR3 consists of 18 residues. The germline V gene has CDR1 PRHDT and CDR2 FYEKMQ (reference sequence). V lost 5 bases and J 1 base, leaving 18 bases between the germline ends. Full variable domain (outside the CDR3, taken from reference TRBV13 and TRBJ2-6): AAGVIQSPRHLIKEKRETATLKCYPIPRHDTVYWYQQGPGQDPQFLISFYEKMQSDKGSIPDRFSAQQFSDYHSELNMSSLELGDSALYFCASSAPGAWYSGANVLTFGAGSRLTVL.

The gene calls are TRBV21-1 and TRBJ2-7; the D segment call TRBD2 is taken from the table without a DNA check. TRBV21-1 is a pseudogene locus. This CDR3 spans 17 amino acids. In DNA form, the CDR3 reads TGTGCCAGCAGCAAAACAGCTGGCCTAGCGGGAATGTACGAGCAGTACTTC. Translating gives CASSKTAGLAGMYEQYF.

The chain joins TRBV7-9 to TRBJ1-3; D gene ambiguous. V dropped 4 bases and J dropped 3 bases, with 10 bases sitting between them. In germline, CDR1 is SEHNR, CDR2 FQNEAQ (reference sequence). The CDR3 has 14 amino acids. CDR3 nucleotides: TGTGCCAGCAGCTCCTTTTCCTTTGGAAACACCATATATTTT. It is translated as CASSSFSFGNTIYF.

V is TRBV6-5 and J is TRBJ1-5; 7 bases are a match to TRBD1. The CDR3 loop spans 14 amino acids. The trim removed 6 bases at V and 4 bases at J, leaving 6 bases unmatched. Germline V CDR1 and CDR2: MNHEY, SVGAGI. The CDR3 bases are TGTGCCAGCAGACGGACAGGCCGGAATCAGCCCCAGCATTTT. It encodes CASRRTGRNQPQHF.

The V gene is TRBV28, the J gene TRBJ1-5; D is perhaps TRBD1 (5 bases). The germline V gene has CDR1 MDHEN and CDR2 SYDVKM. The CDR3 runs 14 residues. V was pared by 2 bases and J by 3 bases, with 8 bases between. The DNA for the CDR3 is TGTGCCAGCAGTTTAACAGGCTACAATCAGCCCCAGCATTTT. Amino acids: CASSLTGYNQPQHF.

The rearrangement links TRBV19 to TRBJ2-2; unclear D gene. The V gene's germline CDR1 is LNHDA and CDR2 SQIVND (reference sequence). V lost 3 bases and J 0 bases, leaving 14 bases between the germline ends. This CDR3 has 17 amino acids. The CDR3 region has the DNA TGTGCCAGTAGTATTAAGGTGCTAGTAACGAACACCGGGGAGCTGTTTTTT. Residues: CASSIKVLVTNTGELFF.

The V gene is TRBV4-1, the J gene TRBJ2-3; 10 bases match TRBD2. The CDR3 totals 16 residues. V was clipped by 3 bases and J by 2 bases; unmatched bases: 5. Germline V CDR1 and CDR2: MGHRA, YSYEKL. Written as DNA, the CDR3 is TGCGCCAGCAGCCAGGAGCGGGAGGGCTACACAGATACGCAGTATTTT. The encoded protein is CASSQEREGYTDTQYF.

J is TRBJ1-2 and V is TRBV6-5; D possibly corresponds to TRBD1 (5 bases). Deletions cut 6 bases from V and 3 bases from J, with 14 bases between. The germline gives CDR1 MNHEY, CDR2 SVGAGI. The CDR3 extends over 14 amino acids. CDR3 in amino acids: CASSVTWGDYGYTF. CDR3 DNA: TGTGCCAGCAGCGTGACATGGGGGGACTATGGCTACACCTTC.

The rearrangement joins TRBV6-6 to TRBJ2-3, with TRBD2 as a possible D gene (5 bases). The CDR3 is 14 residues long. Germline loops: CDR1 MNHNY, CDR2 SVGAGI (reference sequence). Trimming took off 7 bases at V and 2 bases at J, with 13 bases between the two ends. The CDR3 nucleotides read TGTGCCAGCAAGCTAGGAGGATCCACAGATACGCAGTATTTT. Its translation: CASKLGGSTDTQYF.

The V call is TRBV7-3, the J call TRBJ2-1; TRBD2 matches 10 bases. Germline trimming cut 5 bases from V and 7 bases from J; bases unmatched to any gene: 8. CDR3 length equals 15 residues. Germline loops: CDR1 SGHTA, CDR2 FQGTGA. This chain's CDR3 is CASSPSGRASNEQFF. In DNA, the CDR3 is TGTGCCAGCAGCCCGAGCGGGAGGGCCTCAAATGAGCAGTTCTTC. The full variable domain, with the rest looked up from reference TRBV7-3 and TRBJ2-1, is GAGVSQTPSNKVTEKGKYVELRCDPISGHTALYWYRQSLGQGPEFLIYFQGTGAADDSGLPNDRFFAVRPEGSVSTLKIQRTERGDSAVYLCASSPSGRASNEQFFGPGTRLTVL.

In its sample, this clone was seen once. The rearrangement uses TRBV10-3 and TRBJ2-1; 9 bases are a match to TRBD1. Germline V CDR1 and CDR2: ENHRY, SYGVKD. This CDR3 has 17 residues. V shed 6 bases and J 0 bases; nucleotides not matched to a gene: 9. This CDR3 is CAIRTDRGGSSYNEQFF. The CDR3, as DNA: TGTGCCATCAGGACGGACAGGGGAGGGAGCTCCTACAATGAGCAGTTCTTC.

The chain is built from TRBV7-3 and TRBJ1-1; TRBD1 might be the D (6 bases). V lost 5 bases to trimming and J lost 4 bases, with 11 bases between them. CDR3 length: 13 residues. The germline V gene has CDR1 SGHTA and CDR2 FQGTGA. The CDR3: CASSATGFTEAFF. The CDR3 nucleotides read TGTGCCAGCAGCGCCACAGGGTTCACTGAAGCTTTCTTT.

This clone was found once. The chain uses TRBV27 and TRBJ2-3, with 13 bases fitting TRBD2. The germline CDR1 and CDR2 sequences are MNHEY and SMNVEV (reference sequence). V lost 3 bases, J lost 1 base, and 1 base stayed unmatched. CDR3 size: 16 residues. The CDR3 loop is CASSFGLAGGTDTQYF. CDR3 nucleotide sequence: TGTGCCAGCAGTTTCGGACTAGCGGGGGGCACAGATACGCAGTATTTT.

This clone has only a few counts. The J gene is TRBJ2-2, the V gene TRBV6-5, with 7 bases lining up with TRBD2. Germline V lookup: CDR1 MNHEY, CDR2 SVGAGI. V shed 5 bases, J shed 6 bases, and the junction held 6 bases outside the gene matches. This CDR3 comprises 14 residues. The CDR3 sequence: CASSPPGGSGELFF. DNA for the CDR3: TGTGCCAGCAGTCCCCCCGGGGGGTCCGGGGAGCTGTTTTTT.

This chain uses TRBV29-1 with TRBJ2-3; D is unresolved. The germline V gene has CDR1 SQVTM and CDR2 ANQGSEA. The CDR3 extends over 13 amino acids. V dropped 5 bases and J dropped 5 bases, with 14 bases sitting between them. The CDR3: CSVPPLAGDTQYF. CDR3 sequence (DNA): TGCAGCGTTCCGCCCCTGGCAGGAGATACGCAGTATTTT.

V is TRBV3-1 (or the pseudogene TRBV3-2) and J is TRBJ1-1; D may be TRBD1 (5 bases). V lost 4 bases, J lost 10 bases, and 16 bases lay in between. The CDR3 is 13 residues long. Germline V gene sequence: CDR1 LGHDT, CDR2 YNNKEL (reference sequence). The CDR3 nucleotides are TGTGCCAGCAGCCCTTCGAGGGGCGGGGCAGCTTTCTTT. Translated, it gives CASSPSRGGAAFF.

In this sample, this clone turned up a few times. V usage is TRBV29-1 and J usage is TRBJ2-3; 7 nucleotides match TRBD1. The J segment lost 1 base and the V segment lost 6 bases, leaving 4 bases of the junction unmatched. The CDR3 runs 13 residues. Germline V lookup: CDR1 SQVTM, CDR2 ANQGSEA. The CDR3 sequence is CSVTGTGTDTQYF. The CDR3 DNA follows: TGCAGCGTAACTGGGACAGGCACAGATACGCAGTATTTT.